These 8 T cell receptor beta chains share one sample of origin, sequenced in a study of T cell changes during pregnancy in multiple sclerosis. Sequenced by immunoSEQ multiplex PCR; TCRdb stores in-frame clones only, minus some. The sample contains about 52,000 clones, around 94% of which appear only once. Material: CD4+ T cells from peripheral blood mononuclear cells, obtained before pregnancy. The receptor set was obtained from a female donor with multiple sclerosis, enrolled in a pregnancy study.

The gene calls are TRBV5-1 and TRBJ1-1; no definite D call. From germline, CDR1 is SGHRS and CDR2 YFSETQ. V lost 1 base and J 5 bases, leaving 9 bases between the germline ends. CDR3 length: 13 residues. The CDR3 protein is CASSLMAKTEAFF. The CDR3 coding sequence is TGCGCCAGCAGCTTGATGGCAAAAACTGAAGCTTTCTTT.

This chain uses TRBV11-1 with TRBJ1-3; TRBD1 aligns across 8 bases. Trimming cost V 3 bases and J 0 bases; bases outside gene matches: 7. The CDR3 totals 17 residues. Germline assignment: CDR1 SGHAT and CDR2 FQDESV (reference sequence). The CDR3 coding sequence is TGTGCCAGCAGCTTCGGACAGGGCCAAGACTCTGGAAACACCATATATTTT. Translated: CASSFGQGQDSGNTIYF.

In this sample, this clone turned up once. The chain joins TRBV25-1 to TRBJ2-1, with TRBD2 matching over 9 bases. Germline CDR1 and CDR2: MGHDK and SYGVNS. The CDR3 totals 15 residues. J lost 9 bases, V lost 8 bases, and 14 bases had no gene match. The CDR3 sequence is CASGPSRGRAGEQFF. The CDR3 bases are TGTGCCAGCGGACCCTCCCGCGGGAGGGCGGGTGAGCAGTTCTTC.

The CDR3 loop is CASSLTVQETQYF. CDR3 sequence (DNA): TGTGCCAGCAGTTTGACAGTCCAAGAGACCCAGTACTTC. The V and J genes are TRBV27 and TRBJ2-5, with a weak D call TRBD1 (5 bases). The CDR3 has 13 residues. The germline CDR1 and CDR2 sequences are MNHEY and SMNVEV (reference sequence). V lost 3 bases, J lost 1 base, and 6 bases lay in between.

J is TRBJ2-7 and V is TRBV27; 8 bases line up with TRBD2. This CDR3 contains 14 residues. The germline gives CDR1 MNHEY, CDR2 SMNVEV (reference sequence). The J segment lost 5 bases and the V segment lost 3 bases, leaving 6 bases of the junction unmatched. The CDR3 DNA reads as TGTGCCAGCAGTTTGGGAGCGGGAGCCCACGAGCAGTACTTC. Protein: CASSLGAGAHEQYF.

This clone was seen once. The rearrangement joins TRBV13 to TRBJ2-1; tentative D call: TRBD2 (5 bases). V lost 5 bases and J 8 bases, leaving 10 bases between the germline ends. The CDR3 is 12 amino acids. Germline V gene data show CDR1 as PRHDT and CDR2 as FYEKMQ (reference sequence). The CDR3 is CASSPPGDEQFF. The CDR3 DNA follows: TGTGCCAGCAGCCCCCCCGGGGATGAGCAGTTCTTC.

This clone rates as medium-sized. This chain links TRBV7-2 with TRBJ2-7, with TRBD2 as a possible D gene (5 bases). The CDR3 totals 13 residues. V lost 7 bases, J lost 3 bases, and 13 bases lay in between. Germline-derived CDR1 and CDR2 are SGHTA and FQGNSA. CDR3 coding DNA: TGTGCCAGCAATCCCGGGGTTAACTACGAGCAGTACTTC. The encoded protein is CASNPGVNYEQYF.

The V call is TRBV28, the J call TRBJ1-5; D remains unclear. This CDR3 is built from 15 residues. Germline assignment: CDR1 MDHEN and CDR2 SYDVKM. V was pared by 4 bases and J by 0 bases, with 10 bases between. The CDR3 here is CASSWFQNSNQPQHF. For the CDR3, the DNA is TGTGCCAGCAGTTGGTTCCAGAATAGCAATCAGCCCCAGCATTTT.